The 5 T cell receptor beta chains reported below all come from one sample, sequenced in a study of OX40 agonist ivuxolimab in advanced cancers. Generated by immunoSEQ multiplex PCR, the TCRdb table keeps only in-frame clones and is missing some. The sample contains tens of thousands of clones, around 83% of which appear only once. The sample consisted of CD4+ or CD8+ T cells sorted from blood, taken in a trial of the OX40 agonist ivuxolimab. These receptors all come from an adult with an advanced solid tumor such as melanoma, head and neck, liver or kidney cancer.

Concerning this clone: The junction differs from germline at one of its ends, possibly a read error. V usage is TRBV6-1 and J usage is TRBJ2-4, with D possibly matching TRBD2 (7 bases). This CDR3 region has 17 residues. Germline CDR1 MNHNS, CDR2 SASEGT. CDR3 amino acids: CASREAEGGGAKNIQYF. The CDR3 DNA reads as TGTGCCAGCAGAGAAGCCGAGGGGGGGGGAGCCAAAAACATTCAGTACTTC.

V usage is TRBV10-1 and J usage is TRBJ2-5; a weak D match, TRBD1 (5 bases). Germline V gene data show CDR1 as WNHNN and CDR2 as SYGVQD (reference sequence). V was clipped by 6 bases and J by 4 bases, with 12 bases between them. The CDR3 extends over 13 amino acids. The CDR3 DNA reads TGCGCCAGCAGCGTGGCAGGGATAGAGACCCAGTACTTC. This sequence encodes CASSVAGIETQYF.

V and J are TRBV6-5 and TRBJ1-3; a possible D gene is TRBD1 (5 bases). The CDR3 spans 15 residues. Trimming removed 2 bases from V and 2 bases from J, with 10 bases in between. The V gene's germline CDR1 is MNHEY and CDR2 SVGAGI. CDR3 loop: CASSYAWGAGNTIYF. In DNA, the CDR3 is TGTGCCAGCAGTTACGCGTGGGGGGCTGGAAACACCATATATTTT.

The rearrangement links TRBV5-1 to TRBJ2-1; perhaps TRBD1 as D (6 bases). The germline gives CDR1 SGHRS, CDR2 YFSETQ. CDR3 length: 13 amino acids. V lost 4 bases, J lost 12 bases, and 17 bases lay in between. The DNA of the CDR3 is TGCGCCAGCAGCCGTAAACCAACGACAGGGCAGTTCTTC. This sequence encodes CASSRKPTTGQFF.

This clone appeared a single time. CDR3 amino acids: CASSLMDREGYGYTF. CDR3 sequence (DNA): TGTGCCAGCAGCTTGATGGACAGGGAGGGCTATGGCTACACCTTC. The chain links TRBV5-4 to TRBJ1-2; 8 nucleotides agree with TRBD1. Germline trimming cut 1 base from V and 4 bases from J; bases unmatched to any gene: 6. The germline V gene encodes CDR1 SGHNT and CDR2 YYREEE (reference sequence). The CDR3 spans 15 residues. Full variable domain (outside the CDR3, taken from reference TRBV5-4 and TRBJ1-2): ETGVTQSPTHLIKTRGQQVTLRCSSQSGHNTVSWYQQALGQGPQFIFQYYREEENGRGNFPPRFSGLQFPNYSSELNVNALELDDSALYLCASSLMDREGYGYTFGSGTRLTVV.